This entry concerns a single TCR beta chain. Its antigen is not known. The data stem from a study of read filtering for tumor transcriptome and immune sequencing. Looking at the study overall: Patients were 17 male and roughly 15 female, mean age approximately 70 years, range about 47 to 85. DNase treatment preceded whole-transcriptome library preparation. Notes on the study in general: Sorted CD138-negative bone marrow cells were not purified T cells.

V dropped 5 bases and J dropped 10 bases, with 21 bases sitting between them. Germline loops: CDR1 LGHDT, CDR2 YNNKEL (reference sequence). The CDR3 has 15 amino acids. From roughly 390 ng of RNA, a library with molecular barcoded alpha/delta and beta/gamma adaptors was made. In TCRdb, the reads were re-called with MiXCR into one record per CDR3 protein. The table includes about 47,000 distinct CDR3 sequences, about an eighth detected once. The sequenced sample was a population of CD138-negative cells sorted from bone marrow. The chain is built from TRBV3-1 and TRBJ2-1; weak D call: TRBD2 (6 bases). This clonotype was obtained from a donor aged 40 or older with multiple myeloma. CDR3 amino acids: CASSTSGLTNSEQFF. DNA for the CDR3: TGTGCCAGCAGCACCTCGGGACTGACAAACAGCGAGCAGTTCTTC.